This note documents a single TCR beta chain sequence. Antigen: not known. The treatment denotes: some 20 received Ad26.COV2.S at low or high dose, single or two shots; 5 received placebo; per-sample allocation not given. Specimens were obtained on day 63 following the first vaccine or placebo injection. The data originate from a study of Ad26.COV2.S vaccination and SARS-CoV-2 variants. Whole-study context: Donor had been placed in the Ad26.COV2.S arm of the COV1001 trial.

The germline V gene encodes CDR1 LGHNA and CDR2 YSLEER. CDR3 length: 20 residues. The junction had 11 bases not matched to a gene; V was cut back by 3 bases and J by 1 base. Study results and limitations: Reported findings describe substantial breadth in spike-specific CD8+ and CD4+ T cell responses following vaccination. Placebo recipients trailed vaccine recipients in spike-specific TCR breadth. Vaccine and placebo recipients had comparable breadth of non-spike TCRs.

Method: immunoSEQ multiplex PCR; TCRdb's copy keeps in-frame clones and lacks some. This repertoire shows 500,000 or so clones, roughly 89% found once; its top ten account for about 2.5%. The receptor was derived from a person aged 18-65 years who received the Ad26.COV2.S COVID-19 vaccine or a placebo. This chain uses TRBV4-3 with TRBJ2-3; 15 positions match TRBD2. The sequencing here drew on peripheral blood, taken in a trial of Ad26.COV2.S vaccine versus placebo. For the CDR3, the DNA is TGCGCCAGCAGCCACGGACTAGCGGGAGGGTGGTCTGTGGGCACAGATACGCAGTATTTT. Translation gives CASSHGLAGGWSVGTDTQYF.